These 13 T cell receptor beta chains originate from one sample sequenced in a study of blood T cell repertoires in COVID-19. Clones were sequenced by immunoSEQ multiplex PCR, and TCRdb holds only the in-frame ones, with some missing. The sample lists around 170,000 clones, 83% occurring once. Sequencing used peripheral blood. The receptors shown here come from a woman aged 40 to 50 with acute or convalescent COVID-19.

The V call is TRBV19, the J call TRBJ1-2, with D unclear. V lost 2 bases, J lost 0 bases, and 10 bases lay in between. This CDR3 comprises 15 residues. Germline assignment: CDR1 LNHDA and CDR2 SQIVND (reference sequence). The CDR3 reads CASSIRRTSNYGYTF. The CDR3 DNA reads as TGTGCCAGTAGTATACGGAGGACTTCTAACTATGGCTACACCTTC. The variable domain in full, with the rest retrieved from reference TRBV19 and TRBJ1-2, is DGGITQSPKYLFRKEGQNVTLSCEQNLNHDAMYWYRQDPGQGLRLIYYSQIVNDFQKGDIAEGYSVSREKKESFPLTVTSAQKNPTAFYLCASSIRRTSNYGYTFGSGTRLTVV.

The chain combines TRBV9 with TRBJ2-2, with D unresolved. This CDR3 has 12 residues. Germline CDR1 is SGDLS and CDR2 is YYNGEE. V lost 3 bases and J lost 6, with 6 bases in between. The CDR3 nucleotides are TGTGCCAGCAGCGCCGAGGCCGGGGAGCTGTTTTTT. It codes for CASSAEAGELFF.

The rearrangement joins TRBV5-8 to TRBJ2-2, with 13 bases identical to TRBD2. The CDR3 is 16 amino acids. From germline, CDR1 is SGHTS and CDR2 YDEGEE. Trimming at V came to 4 bases and at J to 5 bases, leaving 5 bases not matched to a gene. The CDR3 coding sequence is TGTGCCAGCAGCGTCCCGGGACTAGCGGGGACCGGGGAGCTGTTTTTT. Translation gives CASSVPGLAGTGELFF.

The CDR3 DNA is TGTGCCAGCAGTTACGGGGAGGCCAGGGTCTATGGCTACACCTTC. Amino acids: CASSYGEARVYGYTF. The chain couples TRBV6-5 to TRBJ1-2; D is possibly TRBD1 (5 bases). The V end lost 2 bases, the J end lost 4 bases, and 14 bases lay between the germline ends. CDR1 MNHEY and CDR2 SVGAGI come from the germline V gene. The CDR3 runs to 15 residues.

The rearrangement joins TRBV3-1 (or the pseudogene TRBV3-2) to TRBJ2-1; D is unclear. There are 13 residues in the CDR3. Germline loops: CDR1 LGHDT, CDR2 YNNKEL (reference sequence). V lost 3 bases and J lost 9, with 12 bases in between. The CDR3 bases are TGTGCCAGCAGCCATTATGGAGAAACTGAGCAGTTCTTC. Protein: CASSHYGETEQFF.

This sequence joins TRBV24-1 and TRBJ2-2; TRBD1 aligns across 11 bases. Germline CDR1 is KGHDR and CDR2 is SFDVKD. The CDR3 spans 17 residues. The ends lost 1 base at V and 7 bases at J; junction bases unmatched: 7. CDR3 protein: CATSDFPGQGANGELFF. Written as DNA, the CDR3 is TGTGCCACCAGTGATTTCCCCGGACAGGGGGCGAACGGGGAGCTGTTTTTT.

This clone was counted once. The chain employs TRBV7-9 and TRBJ1-4; D gene ambiguous. V lost 5 bases to trimming and J lost 10 bases, with 11 bases between them. This CDR3 has 12 residues. CDR1 is SEHNR, CDR2 FQNEAQ, per germline (reference sequence). DNA for the CDR3: TGTGCCAGCAGCCTAAGTGGGCCAAAACTGTTTTTT. It codes for CASSLSGPKLFF.

V is TRBV3-1 (or the pseudogene TRBV3-2) and J is TRBJ1-1; D gene unclear. Germline V CDR1 and CDR2: LGHDT, YNNKEL (reference sequence). The CDR3 covers 14 residues. Trimming took off 1 base at V and 1 base at J, with 7 bases between the two ends. The CDR3 loop reads CASSQGYRNTEAFF. The CDR3 DNA is TGTGCCAGCAGCCAAGGTTATAGGAACACTGAAGCTTTCTTT.

This clone came up once. This sample includes further DNA sequences coding for the same CDR3. The J gene is TRBJ2-7, the V gene TRBV11-3; 11 bases are a match to TRBD1. Germline assignment: CDR1 SGHNT and CDR2 YENEEA. Germline trimming cut 6 bases from V and 3 bases from J; bases unmatched to any gene: 4. CDR3 length: 14 amino acids. CDR3 DNA sequence: TGTGCCAGCAGTCCAGGGACAGGGGGCTACGAGCAGTACTTC. It codes for CASSPGTGGYEQYF.

The chain carries TRBV4-1 and TRBJ2-1, with no clear D. CDR1 is MGHRA, CDR2 YSYEKL, per germline. V was trimmed by 6 bases and J by 0 bases, leaving 6 bases between them. The CDR3 has 13 amino acids. The CDR3, as DNA: TGCGCCAGCAGACCTAGCTCCTACAATGAGCAGTTCTTC. Translated, it gives CASRPSSYNEQFF.

V usage is TRBV5-4 and J usage is TRBJ2-3; D may be TRBD2 (7 bases). Germline assignment: CDR1 SGHNT and CDR2 YYREEE (reference sequence). The V and J ends lost 1 base and 5 bases respectively, with 14 bases between them. The CDR3 length is 15 residues. CDR3: CASSLRGGAIDTQYF. The CDR3, as DNA: TGTGCCAGCAGCTTGAGGGGGGGGGCCATAGATACGCAGTATTTT.

This chain joins TRBV7-8 and TRBJ2-7, with 13 positions matching TRBD2. The germline CDR1 and CDR2 sequences are SGHVS and FQNEAQ. Trimming at V came to 4 bases and at J to 3 bases, leaving 18 bases not matched to a gene. CDR3 size: 20 residues. Written as DNA, the CDR3 is TGTGCCAGCAGCTCTGTCCCGGGACTAGCGGGGAAGACCGGTTTCTACGAGCAGTACTTC. Its translation: CASSSVPGLAGKTGFYEQYF.

The chain joins TRBV28 to TRBJ1-6; D is perhaps TRBD1 (5 bases). The V gene lost 11 bases and the J gene lost 6 bases, with 23 bases spanning the gap. CDR1 and CDR2 from the germline V gene are MDHEN and SYDVKM. The CDR3 covers 16 residues. In DNA form, the CDR3 reads TGTGCCTCTACAAGTACCGCAGGGATATTTAATTCACCCCTCCACTTT. Amino acid sequence: CASTSTAGIFNSPLHF.